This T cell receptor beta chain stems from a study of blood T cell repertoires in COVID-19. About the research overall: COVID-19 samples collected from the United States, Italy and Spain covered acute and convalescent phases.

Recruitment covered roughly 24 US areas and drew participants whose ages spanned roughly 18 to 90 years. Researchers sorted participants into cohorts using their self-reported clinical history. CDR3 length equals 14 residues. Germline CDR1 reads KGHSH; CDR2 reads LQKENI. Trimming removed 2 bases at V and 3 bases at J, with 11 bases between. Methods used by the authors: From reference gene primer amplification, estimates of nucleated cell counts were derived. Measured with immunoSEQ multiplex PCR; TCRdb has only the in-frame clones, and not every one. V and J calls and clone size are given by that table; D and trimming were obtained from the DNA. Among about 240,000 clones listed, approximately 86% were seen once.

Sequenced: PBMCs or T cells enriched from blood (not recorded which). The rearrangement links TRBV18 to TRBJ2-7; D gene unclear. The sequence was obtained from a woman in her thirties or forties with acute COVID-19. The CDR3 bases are TGTGCCAGCTCACCATTAAGATCAGGCTACGAGCAGTACTTC. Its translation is CASSPLRSGYEQYF.